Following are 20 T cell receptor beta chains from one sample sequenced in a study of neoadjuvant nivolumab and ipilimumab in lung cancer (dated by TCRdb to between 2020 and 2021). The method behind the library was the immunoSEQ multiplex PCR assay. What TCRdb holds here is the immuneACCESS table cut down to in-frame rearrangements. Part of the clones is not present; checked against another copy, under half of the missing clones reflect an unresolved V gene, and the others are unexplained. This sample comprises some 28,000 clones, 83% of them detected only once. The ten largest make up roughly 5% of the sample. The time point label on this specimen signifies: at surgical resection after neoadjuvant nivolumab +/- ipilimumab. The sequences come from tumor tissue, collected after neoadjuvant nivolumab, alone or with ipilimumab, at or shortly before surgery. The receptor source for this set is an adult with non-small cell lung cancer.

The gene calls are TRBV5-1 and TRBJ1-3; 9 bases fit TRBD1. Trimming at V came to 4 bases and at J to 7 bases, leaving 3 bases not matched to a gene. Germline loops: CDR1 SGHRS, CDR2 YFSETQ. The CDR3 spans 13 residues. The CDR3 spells CASSPDRGNTIYF. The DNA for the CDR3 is TGCGCCAGCAGCCCGGACAGGGGCAACACCATATATTTT.

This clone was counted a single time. The CDR3 reads CASQGGRWRGQETQYF. CDR3 nucleotide sequence: TGTGCCAGCCAGGGGGGTCGTTGGCGGGGACAAGAGACCCAGTACTTC. V usage is TRBV7-9 and J usage is TRBJ2-5; D is perhaps TRBD1 (7 bases). The CDR3 loop spans 16 amino acids. Germline loops: CDR1 SEHNR, CDR2 FQNEAQ (reference sequence). The V end lost 8 bases, the J end lost 2 bases, and 21 bases lay between the germline ends.

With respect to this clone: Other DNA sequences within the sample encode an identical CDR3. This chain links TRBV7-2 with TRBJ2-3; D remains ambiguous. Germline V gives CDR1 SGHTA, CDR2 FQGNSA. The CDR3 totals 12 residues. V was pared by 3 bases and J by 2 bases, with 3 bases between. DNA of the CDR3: TGTGCCAGCAGCTTGTACACAGATACGCAGTATTTT. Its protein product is CASSLYTDTQYF.

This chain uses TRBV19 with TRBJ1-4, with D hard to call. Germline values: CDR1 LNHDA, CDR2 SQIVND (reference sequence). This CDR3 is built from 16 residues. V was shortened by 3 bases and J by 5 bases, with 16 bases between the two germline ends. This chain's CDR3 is CASSIRLSGRNEKLFF. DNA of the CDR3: TGTGCCAGTAGTATTCGTTTGAGCGGGAGAAATGAAAAACTGTTTTTT. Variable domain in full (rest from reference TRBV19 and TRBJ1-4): DGGITQSPKYLFRKEGQNVTLSCEQNLNHDAMYWYRQDPGQGLRLIYYSQIVNDFQKGDIAEGYSVSREKKESFPLTVTSAQKNPTAFYLCASSIRLSGRNEKLFFGSGTQLSVL.

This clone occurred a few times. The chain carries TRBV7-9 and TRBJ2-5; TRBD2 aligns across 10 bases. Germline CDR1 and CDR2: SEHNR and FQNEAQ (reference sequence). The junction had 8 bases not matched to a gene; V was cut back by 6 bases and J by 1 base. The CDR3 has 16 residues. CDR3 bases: TGTGCCAGCAGTTCAAAGCGGGAGGGCCCCCAAGAGACCCAGTACTTC. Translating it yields CASSSKREGPQETQYF. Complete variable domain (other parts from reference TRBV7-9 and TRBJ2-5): DTGVSQNPRHKITKRGQNVTFRCDPISEHNRLYWYRQTLGQGPEFLTYFQNEAQLEKSRLLSDRFSAERPKGSFSTLEIQRTEQGDSAMYLCASSSKREGPQETQYFGPGTRLLVL.

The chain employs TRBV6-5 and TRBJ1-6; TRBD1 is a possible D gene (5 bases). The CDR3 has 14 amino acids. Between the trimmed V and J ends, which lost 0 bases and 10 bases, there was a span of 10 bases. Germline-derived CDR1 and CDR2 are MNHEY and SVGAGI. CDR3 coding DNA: TGTGCCAGCAGTTACTCAGGGGACCGATCACCCCTCCACTTT. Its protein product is CASSYSGDRSPLHF.

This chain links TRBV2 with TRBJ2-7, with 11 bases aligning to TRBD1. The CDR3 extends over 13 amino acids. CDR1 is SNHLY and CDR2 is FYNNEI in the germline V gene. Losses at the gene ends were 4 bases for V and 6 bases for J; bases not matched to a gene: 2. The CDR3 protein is CASSADRGREQYF. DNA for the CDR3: TGTGCCAGCAGTGCGGACAGGGGGCGCGAGCAGTACTTC.

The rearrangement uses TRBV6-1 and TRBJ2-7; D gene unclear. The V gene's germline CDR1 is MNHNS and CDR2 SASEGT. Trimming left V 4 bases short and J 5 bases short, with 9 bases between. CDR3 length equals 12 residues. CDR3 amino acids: CASSGEGNEQYF. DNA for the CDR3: TGTGCCAGCAGTGGTGAAGGGAACGAGCAGTACTTC.

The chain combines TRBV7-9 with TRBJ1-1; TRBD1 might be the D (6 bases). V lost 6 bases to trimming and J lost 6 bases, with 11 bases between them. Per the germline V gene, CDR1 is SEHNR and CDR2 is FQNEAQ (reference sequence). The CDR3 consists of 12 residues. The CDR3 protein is CASSEQGSEAFF. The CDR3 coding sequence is TGTGCCAGCAGTGAACAGGGCTCTGAAGCTTTCTTT.

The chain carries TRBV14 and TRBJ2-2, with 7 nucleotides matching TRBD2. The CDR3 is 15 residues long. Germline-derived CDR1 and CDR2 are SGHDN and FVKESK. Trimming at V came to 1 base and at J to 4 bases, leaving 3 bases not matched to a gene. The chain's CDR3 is CASSQVGGSTGELFF. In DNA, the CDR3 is TGTGCCAGCAGCCAAGTCGGGGGGAGCACCGGGGAGCTGTTTTTT.

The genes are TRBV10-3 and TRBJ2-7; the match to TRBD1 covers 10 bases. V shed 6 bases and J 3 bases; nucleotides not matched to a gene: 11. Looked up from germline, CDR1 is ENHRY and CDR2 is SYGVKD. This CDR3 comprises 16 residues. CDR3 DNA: TGTGCCATCAGGACACGACAGGGGGCAAGGGTCTACGAGCAGTACTTC. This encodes CAIRTRQGARVYEQYF.

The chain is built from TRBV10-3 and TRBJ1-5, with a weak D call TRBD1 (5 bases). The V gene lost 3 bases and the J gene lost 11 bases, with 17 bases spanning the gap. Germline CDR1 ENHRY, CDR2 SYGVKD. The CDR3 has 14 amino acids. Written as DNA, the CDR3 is TGTGCCATCAGTGAAGGGACCCTTCCAGGGTCCCAGCATTTT. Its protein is CAISEGTLPGSQHF.

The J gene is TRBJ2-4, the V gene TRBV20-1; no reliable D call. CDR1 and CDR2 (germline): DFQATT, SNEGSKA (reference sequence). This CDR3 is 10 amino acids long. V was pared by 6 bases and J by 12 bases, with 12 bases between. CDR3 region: CSAKIRSQYF. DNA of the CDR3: TGCAGTGCCAAAATTCGGTCTCAGTACTTC.

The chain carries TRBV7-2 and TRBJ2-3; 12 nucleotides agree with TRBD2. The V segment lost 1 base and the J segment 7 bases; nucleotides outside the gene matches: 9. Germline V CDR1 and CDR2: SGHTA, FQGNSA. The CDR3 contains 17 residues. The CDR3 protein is CASSLGRTSGATNTQYF. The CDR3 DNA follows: TGTGCCAGCAGCTTAGGGCGGACTAGCGGGGCTACAAATACGCAGTATTTT.

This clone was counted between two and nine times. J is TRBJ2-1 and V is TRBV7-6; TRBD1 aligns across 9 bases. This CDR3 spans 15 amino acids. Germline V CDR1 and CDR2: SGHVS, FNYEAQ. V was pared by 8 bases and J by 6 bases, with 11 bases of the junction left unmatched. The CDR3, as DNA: TGTGCCAGCCAACTAACCCCGGGACAGGGCAATGAGCAGTTCTTC. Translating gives CASQLTPGQGNEQFF.

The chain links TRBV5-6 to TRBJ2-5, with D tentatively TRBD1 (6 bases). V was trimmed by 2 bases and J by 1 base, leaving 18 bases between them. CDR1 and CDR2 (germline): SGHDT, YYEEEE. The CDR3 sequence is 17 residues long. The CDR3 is CASSLRTGRRVQETQYF. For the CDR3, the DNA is TGTGCCAGCAGCTTAAGAACAGGGCGGCGAGTCCAAGAGACCCAGTACTTC.

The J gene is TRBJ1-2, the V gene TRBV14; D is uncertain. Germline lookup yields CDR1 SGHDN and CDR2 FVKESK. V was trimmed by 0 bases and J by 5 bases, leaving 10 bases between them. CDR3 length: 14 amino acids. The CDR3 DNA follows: TGTGCCAGCAGCCAAGATAATGCCTTTTATGGCTACACCTTC. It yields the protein CASSQDNAFYGYTF.

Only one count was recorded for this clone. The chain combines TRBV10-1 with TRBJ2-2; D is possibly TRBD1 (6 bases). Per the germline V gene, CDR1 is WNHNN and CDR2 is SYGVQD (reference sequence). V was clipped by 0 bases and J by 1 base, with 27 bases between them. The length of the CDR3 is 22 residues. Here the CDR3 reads CASSESFGPGQRGIGNTGELFF. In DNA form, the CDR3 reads TGCGCCAGCAGTGAGTCATTTGGCCCGGGCCAAAGGGGGATTGGGAACACCGGGGAGCTGTTTTTT.

Here the CDR3 DNA reads TGTGCCAGCAGTGAGTACCACCTGGATACGCAGTATTTT. This encodes CASSEYHLDTQYF. The chain recombines TRBV25-1 with TRBJ2-3; D uncertain. CDR3 length: 13 residues. V lost 3 bases and J lost 6, with 10 bases in between. CDR1 MGHDK and CDR2 SYGVNS come from the germline V gene.

The CDR3 reads CSVALGQNTAQYF. DNA of the CDR3: TGCAGCGTTGCCCTGGGACAAAACACCGCGCAGTACTTC. The rearrangement links TRBV29-1 to TRBJ2-7; D is possibly TRBD1 (6 bases). Germline-derived CDR1 and CDR2 are SQVTM and ANQGSEA. The CDR3 runs to 13 residues. V lost 4 bases to trimming and J lost 9 bases, with 19 bases between them.